A single sample is the source of the 25 T cell receptor beta chains below, sequenced in a study of shared clonotypes between healthy human individuals. Assay used: immunoSEQ multiplex PCR; TCRdb lists only in-frame clones, some missing. The sample shows some 1 million clones, around 74% of them seen only once. Input material: memory CD4+ T cells sorted from blood. Described subset: CD45RA-negative fraction. These receptors all stem from a man aged 18 to 30 in good health.

This sequence joins TRBV7-9 and TRBJ1-5; 11 bases are a match to TRBD1. Trimming cost V 5 bases and J 1 base; bases outside gene matches: 7. Germline lookup yields CDR1 SEHNR and CDR2 FQNEAQ (reference sequence). The CDR3 sequence is 17 residues long. Here the CDR3 reads CASSLGQGAGSNQPQHF. CDR3 coding DNA: TGTGCCAGCAGCCTCGGACAGGGGGCGGGGAGCAATCAGCCCCAGCATTTT.

In this sample, this clone turned up a few times. The chain employs TRBV18 and TRBJ1-4, with D hard to call. From germline, CDR1 is KGHSH and CDR2 LQKENI. The CDR3 extends over 13 amino acids. Trimming took off 3 bases at V and 3 bases at J, with 5 bases between the two ends. The DNA of the CDR3 is TGTGCCAGCTCACCGGCGTCTAATGAAAAACTGTTTTTT. Translating gives CASSPASNEKLFF. Full variable domain (remainder filled in from reference TRBV18 and TRBJ1-4): NAGVMQNPRHLVRRRGQEARLRCSPMKGHSHVYWYRQLPEEGLKFMVYLQKENIIDESGMPKERFSAEFPKEGPSILRIQQVVRGDSAAYFCASSPASNEKLFFGSGTQLSVL.

The gene calls are TRBV2 and TRBJ1-2; TRBD1 matches at 9 bases. Per germline, CDR1 SNHLY and CDR2 FYNNEI. This CDR3 has 14 residues. V trimming: 7 bases; J trimming: 8 bases; junction bases outside the gene matches: 11. The CDR3 is CASKTGTGPWGYTF. In nucleotides, the CDR3 is TGTGCCAGCAAAACCGGGACAGGGCCCTGGGGCTACACCTTC.

The chain has TRBV7-9 and TRBJ1-1; D gene unclear. The CDR3 is made up of 11 amino acids. The V gene lost 4 bases and the J gene lost 8 bases, with 8 bases spanning the gap. The germline V gene encodes CDR1 SEHNR and CDR2 FQNEAQ (reference sequence). The CDR3 coding sequence is TGTGCCAGCAGCTCCCAGACAGAAGCTTTCTTT. Encoded protein: CASSSQTEAFF.

This clone was detected only a few times. The rearrangement links TRBV5-5 to TRBJ2-1, with D maybe TRBD1 (5 bases). The V gene lost 4 bases and the J gene lost 5 bases, with 16 bases spanning the gap. Germline V gene sequence: CDR1 SGHKS, CDR2 YYEKEE (reference sequence). This CDR3 region has 15 residues. The CDR3 DNA reads as TGTGCCAGCAGCCAGGGCCCGTCTCAACACAATGAGCAGTTCTTC. Protein sequence: CASSQGPSQHNEQFF. Supplemented by reference TRBV5-5 and TRBJ2-1, the full variable domain reads DAGVTQSPTHLIKTRGQQVTLRCSPISGHKSVSWYQQVLGQGPQFIFQYYEKEERGRGNFPDRFSARQFPNYSSELNVNALLLGDSALYLCASSQGPSQHNEQFFGPGTRLTVL.

The chain combines TRBV27 with TRBJ2-5; D might be TRBD2 (5 bases). Trimming stripped 5 bases from V and 4 bases from J, with 11 bases between. This CDR3 region has 13 residues. CDR1 is MNHEY, CDR2 SMNVEV, per germline (reference sequence). CDR3 coding DNA: TGTGCCAGCAGTCGCGGGTGGGGAGAGACCCAGTACTTC. This encodes CASSRGWGETQYF.

The V and J genes are TRBV7-9 and TRBJ2-3; either TRBD1 or TRBD2 may supply D (6 bases each). The ends were cut back, 5 bases at V and 3 bases at J, with 15 bases in the middle. The CDR3 contains 15 residues. Germline V gene data show CDR1 as SEHNR and CDR2 as FQNEAQ (reference sequence). The CDR3 loop reads CASSRQDGGTDTQYF. In DNA form, the CDR3 reads TGTGCCAGCAGCCGACAGGATGGAGGGACAGATACGCAGTATTTT.

This clone was picked up a small number of times. At the DNA level, this CDR3 is encoded by other sequences in the same sample as well. This sequence joins TRBV5-1 and TRBJ2-7; TRBD1 agrees at 10 bases. Germline lookup yields CDR1 SGHRS and CDR2 YFSETQ. Trimming cost V 3 bases and J 2 bases; bases outside gene matches: 2. CDR3 length equals 14 residues. The CDR3 spells CASSSGQGPYEQYF. The CDR3 nucleotides read TGCGCCAGCAGCTCGGGACAGGGGCCCTACGAGCAGTACTTC. The complete variable domain, with remaining parts taken from reference TRBV5-1 and TRBJ2-7, reads KAGVTQTPRYLIKTRGQQVTLSCSPISGHRSVSWYQQTPGQGLQFLFEYFSETQRNKGNFPGRFSGRQFSNSRSEMNVSTLELGDSALYLCASSSGQGPYEQYFGPGTRLTVT.

V usage is TRBV9 and J usage is TRBJ2-7, with TRBD1 identical over 10 bases. V gave up 4 bases and J gave up 6 bases; unmatched junction bases: 7. CDR1 SGDLS and CDR2 YYNGEE come from the germline V gene. CDR3 size: 14 residues. The CDR3 DNA reads TGTGCCAGCAGCCCGCGACAGGGGGCGGGCGAGCAGTACTTC. Amino acids: CASSPRQGAGEQYF.

The chain carries TRBV7-9 and TRBJ2-2, with 14 positions matching TRBD2. This CDR3 is 16 amino acids long. J gave up 7 bases and V 3 bases, and 4 bases lay outside the gene matches. Germline V gene sequence: CDR1 SEHNR, CDR2 FQNEAQ (reference sequence). The CDR3: CASSFATSGGVGELFF. CDR3 DNA sequence: TGTGCCAGCAGCTTCGCGACTAGCGGGGGGGTCGGGGAGCTGTTTTTT.

The chain recombines TRBV5-6 with TRBJ1-1, with a possible D match to TRBD1 (5 bases). The CDR3 consists of 16 residues. V dropped 0 bases and J dropped 6 bases, with 18 bases sitting between them. Per germline, CDR1 SGHDT and CDR2 YYEEEE. The chain's CDR3 is CASSLGGMGPKPEAFF. The CDR3 coding sequence is TGTGCCAGCAGCTTGGGGGGTATGGGGCCAAAGCCTGAAGCTTTCTTT.

Remarks on this clone: In the same sample, other DNA sequences code for this CDR3. V is TRBV19 and J is TRBJ2-2, with unresolved D. V was cut by 2 bases and J by 0 bases, with 1 base left in between. Germline V CDR1 and CDR2: LNHDA, SQIVND (reference sequence). This CDR3 has 13 residues. This CDR3 reads CASSIPNTGELFF. The CDR3 DNA sequence: TGTGCCAGTAGTATACCGAACACCGGGGAGCTGTTTTTT.

This clone has only one observation. The chain couples TRBV5-1 to TRBJ2-7, with 10 nucleotides matching TRBD1. The CDR3 sequence is 15 residues long. V shed 5 bases and J 0 bases; nucleotides not matched to a gene: 5. From germline, CDR1 is SGHRS and CDR2 YFSETQ. This CDR3 reads CASRRGQGSSYEQYF. For the CDR3, the DNA is TGCGCCAGCAGACGGGGACAGGGGAGCTCCTACGAGCAGTACTTC.

This clone has only one observation. The chain is built from TRBV2 and TRBJ2-1; D is uncertain. CDR1 is SNHLY and CDR2 is FYNNEI in the germline V gene. This CDR3 region has 14 residues. Trimming shortened V by 0 bases and J by 6 bases, and 9 bases separated the two germline ends. In DNA form, the CDR3 reads TGTGCCAGCAGTGAAGCGACTGGCTTCAATGAGCAGTTCTTC. This codes for CASSEATGFNEQFF.

V and J are TRBV5-4 and TRBJ2-5; no reliable D call. The CDR3 sequence is 18 residues long. Trimming removed 1 base at V and 1 base at J, with 20 bases between. Per germline, CDR1 SGHNT and CDR2 YYREEE (reference sequence). The CDR3 protein is CASSLLWPADPSQETQYF. In nucleotides, the CDR3 is TGTGCCAGCAGCTTGCTGTGGCCGGCAGATCCCTCCCAAGAGACCCAGTACTTC.

This rearrangement joins TRBV27 to TRBJ2-3, with 13 positions matching TRBD2. CDR1 is MNHEY and CDR2 is SMNVEV in the germline V gene (reference sequence). The V segment lost 3 bases and the J segment 3 bases; nucleotides outside the gene matches: 6. The CDR3 is made up of 17 amino acids. The CDR3 spells CASSFTSGRGGTDTQYF. The CDR3 nucleotides are TGTGCCAGCAGTTTCACTAGCGGGAGGGGTGGAACAGATACGCAGTATTTT.

This clone was seen a few times. The chain couples TRBV5-5 to TRBJ2-7, with 9 bases aligning to TRBD1. Germline CDR1 is SGHKS and CDR2 is YYEKEE (reference sequence). V was pared by 6 bases and J by 4 bases, with 14 bases of the junction left unmatched. This CDR3 has 16 residues. For the CDR3, the DNA is TGTGCCAGCACCAATATAGCCGGGACAGGGACATACGAGCAGTACTTC. Protein: CASTNIAGTGTYEQYF.

In its sample, this clone was seen a few times. This rearrangement joins TRBV5-1 to TRBJ1-1; 7 bases match TRBD1. This CDR3 comprises 13 residues. CDR1 SGHRS and CDR2 YFSETQ come from the germline V gene. J lost 1 base, V lost 8 bases, and 5 bases had no gene match. The CDR3 region is CASQTGSNTEAFF. The CDR3 region has the DNA TGCGCCAGTCAGACAGGGTCGAACACTGAAGCTTTCTTT.

The chain recombines TRBV20-1 with TRBJ1-2, with D tentatively TRBD1 (5 bases). Trimming left V 4 bases short and J 7 bases short, with 10 bases between. Germline V gene data show CDR1 as DFQATT and CDR2 as SNEGSKA (reference sequence). The CDR3 is 11 amino acids. The CDR3 reads CSAIRDPGYTF. Written as DNA, the CDR3 is TGCAGTGCTATCCGGGACCCTGGCTACACCTTC.

The V call is TRBV10-3, the J call TRBJ2-3, with TRBD1 matching over 10 bases. This CDR3 is 17 amino acids long. The V segment lost 5 bases and the J segment 6 bases; nucleotides outside the gene matches: 14. The germline V gene encodes CDR1 ENHRY and CDR2 SYGVKD. As DNA, the CDR3 is TGTGCCATCAGTTCCGGGACAGGGGTAAGGGGCGGGGATACGCAGTATTTT. Amino acids: CAISSGTGVRGGDTQYF.

This rearrangement joins TRBV19 to TRBJ2-7; 8 nucleotides line up with TRBD1. Trimming removed 5 bases from V and 6 bases from J; junction bases left unmatched: 6. The length of the CDR3 is 13 residues. Germline V CDR1 and CDR2: LNHDA, SQIVND (reference sequence). DNA of the CDR3: TGTGCCAGTAGTGTGACAGGGGTTTCCGAGCAGTACTTC. Its translation is CASSVTGVSEQYF.

The V call is TRBV5-1, the J call TRBJ1-6, with D tentatively TRBD1 (6 bases). This CDR3 is built from 15 residues. V was trimmed by 4 bases and J by 7 bases, leaving 15 bases between them. The germline V gene encodes CDR1 SGHRS and CDR2 YFSETQ. The CDR3 region has the DNA TGCGCCAGCAGCGGGGGTTCAGGGGACAATTCACCCCTCCACTTT. Its protein is CASSGGSGDNSPLHF.

The chain carries TRBV18 and TRBJ1-6; unclear D gene. This CDR3 is 18 amino acids long. CDR1 and CDR2 (germline): KGHSH, LQKENI. With 2 bases removed from V and 0 bases from J, the gap between germline ends came to 14 bases. The chain's CDR3 is CASSPIPALSSYNSPLHF. CDR3 DNA: TGTGCCAGCTCACCAATACCAGCCCTGAGCTCCTATAATTCACCCCTCCACTTT.

This chain joins TRBV28 and TRBJ1-5, with D tentatively TRBD1 (6 bases). Per germline, CDR1 MDHEN and CDR2 SYDVKM. Trimming took off 7 bases at V and 1 base at J, with 14 bases between the two ends. The CDR3 length is 15 residues. The CDR3: CASNQQGISNQPQHF. The CDR3 DNA is TGTGCCAGCAACCAACAGGGTATCAGCAATCAGCCCCAGCATTTT.

Regarding this clone: Other DNA sequences within the sample encode an identical CDR3. The V and J genes are TRBV9 and TRBJ2-3; 11 nucleotides match TRBD2. V lost 0 bases, J lost 0 bases, and 3 bases stayed unmatched. Germline-derived CDR1 and CDR2 are SGDLS and YYNGEE. There are 17 residues in the CDR3. CDR3: CASSVGLAGGSTDTQYF. CDR3 nucleotide sequence: TGTGCCAGCAGCGTAGGCCTAGCGGGGGGTAGCACAGATACGCAGTATTTT.